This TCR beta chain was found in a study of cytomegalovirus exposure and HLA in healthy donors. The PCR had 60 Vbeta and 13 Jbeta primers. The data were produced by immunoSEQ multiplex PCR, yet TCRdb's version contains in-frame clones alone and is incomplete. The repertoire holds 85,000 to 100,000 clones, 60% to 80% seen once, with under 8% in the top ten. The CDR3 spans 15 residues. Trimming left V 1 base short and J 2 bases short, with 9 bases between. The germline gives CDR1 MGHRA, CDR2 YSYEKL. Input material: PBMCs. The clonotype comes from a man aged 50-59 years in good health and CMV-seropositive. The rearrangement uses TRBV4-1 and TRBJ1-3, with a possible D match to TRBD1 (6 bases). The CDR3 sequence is CASSQAQGTGNTIYF. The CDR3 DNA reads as TGCGCCAGCAGCCAAGCCCAGGGGACTGGAAACACCATATATTTT.